The next 17 T cell receptor beta chains were all read from a single sample in a study of blood T cell repertoires in COVID-19. Sequencing was performed with immunoSEQ multiplex PCR; in TCRdb, only in-frame clones are kept and a portion is missing. This sample has fewer than 300,000 clones; over 65% occur once, and the top ten carry 2.5% to 4%. Sequenced material: peripheral blood. The receptors were gathered from a woman aged 80 or older with acute or convalescent COVID-19.

The chain uses TRBV7-9 and TRBJ2-1; 8 bases are shared with TRBD1. The CDR3 runs to 16 residues. The V gene's germline CDR1 is SEHNR and CDR2 FQNEAQ (reference sequence). The junction had 8 bases not matched to a gene; V was cut back by 3 bases and J by 4 bases. CDR3 protein: CASSLGAGGRYNEQFF. Here the CDR3 DNA reads TGTGCCAGCAGCTTGGGCGCAGGGGGCCGGTACAATGAGCAGTTCTTC.

This sequence joins TRBV28 and TRBJ2-1; TRBD2 matches 11 bases. The CDR3 consists of 16 residues. V shed 6 bases, J shed 7 bases, and the junction held 11 bases outside the gene matches. CDR1 and CDR2 from the germline V gene are MDHEN and SYDVKM. The CDR3 DNA sequence: TGTGCCAGCAGAAAGGGACTAGCGGAGCCGGGGAATGAGCAGTTCTTC. This translates into CASRKGLAEPGNEQFF.

This clone appeared once. The rearrangement joins TRBV19 to TRBJ1-3, with 8 bases matching TRBD1. The CDR3 is 14 amino acids. The germline CDR1 and CDR2 sequences are LNHDA and SQIVND (reference sequence). J lost 2 bases, V lost 8 bases, and 5 bases had no gene match. CDR3 nucleotide sequence: TGTGCCAGTTCCGCAGGGGGCACTGGAAACACCATATATTTT. Its translation is CASSAGGTGNTIYF.

V usage is TRBV19 and J usage is TRBJ2-1; 15 bases agree with TRBD2. CDR1 LNHDA and CDR2 SQIVND come from the germline V gene (reference sequence). V shed 3 bases and J 3 bases; nucleotides not matched to a gene: 6. The CDR3 covers 18 residues. The CDR3 DNA follows: TGTGCCAGTAGTATTCGGACTAGCGGGGGGGCCCACTACAATGAGCAGTTCTTC. The encoded protein is CASSIRTSGGAHYNEQFF.

The V and J genes are TRBV18 and TRBJ1-3; no clear D gene. Trimming left V 3 bases short and J 6 bases short, with 15 bases between. The CDR3 extends over 15 amino acids. The V gene's germline CDR1 is KGHSH and CDR2 LQKENI. The CDR3 reads CASSPSNSLVNTIYF. In DNA form, the CDR3 reads TGTGCCAGCTCACCCTCTAACAGCTTAGTAAACACCATATATTTT.

The rearrangement links TRBV4-3 to TRBJ1-3, with 9 bases that match TRBD1. The CDR3 spans 15 residues. The V gene's germline CDR1 is LGHNA and CDR2 YSLEER. The J segment lost 5 bases and the V segment lost 4 bases, leaving 6 bases of the junction unmatched. The CDR3, as DNA: TGCGCCAGCAGCCCATCCGGGACAGGGCGAAACACCATATATTTT. It translates to CASSPSGTGRNTIYF.

The genes are TRBV18 and TRBJ1-2, with TRBD1 matching 9 bases. This CDR3 has 13 residues. Unmatched junction bases numbered 9, after V lost 9 bases and J lost 7 bases. Germline CDR1 reads KGHSH; CDR2 reads LQKENI. The DNA for the CDR3 is TGTGCCAGTTCAAGGGACAGGGACAGTGGCTACACCTTC. It yields the protein CASSRDRDSGYTF.

V gene TRBV5-1 combines with J gene TRBJ1-4; TRBD1 matches at 9 bases. The V and J ends lost 4 bases and 8 bases, in that order; junction bases with no gene match: 3. This CDR3 is built from 13 residues. The germline V gene encodes CDR1 SGHRS and CDR2 YFSETQ. CDR3 in DNA: TGCGCCAGCAGCAGGGACAGGGTGGAAAAACTGTTTTTT. Protein sequence: CASSRDRVEKLFF.

V is TRBV6-5 and J is TRBJ1-2; D is uncertain. Germline V gene data show CDR1 as MNHEY and CDR2 as SVGAGI. Trimming took 7 bases from V and 4 from J, leaving 13 bases between them. This CDR3 has 13 residues. CDR3 in DNA: TGTGCCAGCAAAAGAAATGAAGCCTATGGCTACACCTTC. Translated, it gives CASKRNEAYGYTF.

The rearrangement joins TRBV5-1 to TRBJ1-3; 8 bases align to TRBD1. This CDR3 region has 15 residues. V lost 4 bases and J lost 4; bases outside the gene matches: 7. Germline V lookup: CDR1 SGHRS, CDR2 YFSETQ. The CDR3 reads CASSPGQGNGNTIYF. In DNA, the CDR3 is TGCGCCAGCAGCCCTGGACAGGGAAACGGAAACACCATATATTTT.

This clone appeared once. The chain links TRBV15 to TRBJ1-1, with D perhaps matching TRBD1 (6 bases). Trimming removed 3 bases from V and 4 bases from J, with 9 bases in between. The CDR3 is 13 residues long. Germline CDR1 is LNHNV and CDR2 is YYDKDF (reference sequence). The CDR3 region has the DNA TGTGCCACCAGCAGCTTCAGGGGCACTGAAGCTTTCTTT. This sequence encodes CATSSFRGTEAFF.

CDR3 in amino acids: CASSPQASGNTIYF. In DNA form, the CDR3 reads TGTGCCAGTAGCCCACAGGCCTCTGGAAACACCATATATTTT. V gene TRBV19 combines with J gene TRBJ1-3; D might be TRBD1 (5 bases). This CDR3 region has 14 residues. The germline gives CDR1 LNHDA, CDR2 SQIVND (reference sequence). V was clipped by 6 bases and J by 0 bases, with 9 bases between them. Full variable domain (remainder filled in from reference TRBV19 and TRBJ1-3): DGGITQSPKYLFRKEGQNVTLSCEQNLNHDAMYWYRQDPGQGLRLIYYSQIVNDFQKGDIAEGYSVSREKKESFPLTVTSAQKNPTAFYLCASSPQASGNTIYFGEGSWLTVV.

The chain couples TRBV12-5 to TRBJ2-5; maybe TRBD2 (7 bases). V shed 7 bases and J shed 4 bases, with 19 bases lying between them. The CDR3 spans 15 residues. Germline loops: CDR1 LGHNT, CDR2 FRNRAP. The CDR3 protein is CASAGGRGKRETQYF. CDR3 nucleotides: TGTGCTAGTGCCGGGGGGCGCGGTAAAAGAGAGACCCAGTACTTC.

The chain carries TRBV28 and TRBJ2-3, with 9 positions matching TRBD2. Germline CDR1 MDHEN, CDR2 SYDVKM. J was trimmed by 2 bases and V by 10 bases; bases with no gene match: 7. This CDR3 is built from 14 residues. CDR3 nucleotides: TGTGCCACCGGATCGGGACTAGCCACAGATACGCAGTATTTT. Translated, it gives CATGSGLATDTQYF.

This clone was seen a handful of times. The chain links TRBV27 to TRBJ1-6, with a tentative D call TRBD1 (6 bases). The CDR3 loop spans 15 amino acids. The V and J ends lost 2 bases and 7 bases respectively, with 12 bases between them. Germline values: CDR1 MNHEY, CDR2 SMNVEV (reference sequence). Here the CDR3 reads CASSLGQRGNSPLHF. The DNA for the CDR3 is TGTGCCAGCAGTTTAGGGCAGAGGGGGAATTCACCCCTCCACTTT.

The chain uses TRBV6-6 and TRBJ2-7, with 9 positions matching TRBD1. With 7 bases clipped from V and 4 bases from J, the junction kept 8 bases outside the gene matches. CDR1 is MNHNY, CDR2 SVGAGI, per germline (reference sequence). CDR3 size: 14 residues. CDR3 region: CASIKGDRAYEQYF. CDR3 bases: TGTGCCAGCATTAAGGGGGACAGGGCGTACGAGCAGTACTTC.

This clone was observed a single time. The V gene is TRBV6-5, the J gene TRBJ1-1; TRBD1 agrees at 9 bases. V lost 8 bases, J lost 12 bases, and 10 bases stayed unmatched. This CDR3 contains 12 residues. Per the germline V gene, CDR1 is MNHEY and CDR2 is SVGAGI. The CDR3 DNA reads as TGTGCCAGCGGCCGGGACAGGGTCTATCCTTTCTTT. Translated: CASGRDRVYPFF.